The rows below give T cell receptor beta chains drawn from one sample of a study of T cells after yellow fever vaccination. TCRdb fed the 5' RACE reads into MiXCR, producing one record per CDR3 protein. Of 200,000 to 300,000 distinct CDR3 sequences detected, 6.5% to 7.5% appear once; the ten largest clones hold 0.85% to 1.2%. This material consisted of CD4+ T cells sorted from PBMCs, taken on the day of the yellow fever booster vaccination. The receptor source for this set is a man in his thirties or forties who received the YFV17D yellow fever vaccine. Each CDR3 is given without its conserved first and last residue. The order of the fields is V gene, clone size, J gene, CDR3 protein. Clone size is stated in some rows and not others, as once, few, many or a class when expanded.

V gene: TRBV4-1; clone size: -; J gene: TRBJ2-7; CDR3 protein: ASSPAPWLSEQY
V gene: TRBV14; clone size: few; J gene: TRBJ2-5; CDR3 protein: ASCPTGNVKTQY
V gene: TRBV10-3; clone size: few; J gene: TRBJ1-1; CDR3 protein: ATQGANTEAF
V gene: TRBV15; clone size: many; J gene: TRBJ2-2; CDR3 protein: ATSRYPGQGNTGELF
V gene: TRBV2; clone size: few; J gene: TRBJ2-5; CDR3 protein: ASGPQKETQY
V gene: TRBV20-1; clone size: -; J gene: TRBJ2-1; CDR3 protein: SARGGTYNNEQF
V gene: TRBV9; clone size: -; J gene: TRBJ2-7; CDR3 protein: ASSVRDRPYEQY
V gene: TRBV19; clone size: many; J gene: TRBJ2-7; CDR3 protein: ASSASTGGRDEQY
V gene: TRBV5-1; clone size: many; J gene: TRBJ2-5; CDR3 protein: ASSLGNKGEVETQY
V gene: TRBV20-1; clone size: many; J gene: TRBJ1-3; CDR3 protein: SARDFISGNTIY
V gene: TRBV18; clone size: few; J gene: TRBJ1-6; CDR3 protein: ASSPSGQGGSSPLH
V gene: TRBV28; clone size: many; J gene: TRBJ2-2; CDR3 protein: ASSLGRFNTGELF
V gene: TRBV2; clone size: -; J gene: TRBJ2-7; CDR3 protein: ASSEGMGTTIYEQY
V gene: TRBV7-2; clone size: few; J gene: TRBJ2-1; CDR3 protein: ASSSSRGGWDEQF
V gene: TRBV29-1; clone size: few; J gene: TRBJ2-7; CDR3 protein: SVRESSYEQY
V gene: TRBV5-1; clone size: many; J gene: TRBJ2-3; CDR3 protein: ASSSEGADTQY
V gene: TRBV7-2; clone size: many; J gene: TRBJ2-7; CDR3 protein: ASSLVRGAPYEQY
V gene: TRBV28; clone size: -; J gene: TRBJ2-7; CDR3 protein: ASTTSGYEQY
V gene: TRBV5-1; clone size: -; J gene: TRBJ1-2; CDR3 protein: ASSAPGTVYGYT
V gene: TRBV9; clone size: -; J gene: TRBJ2-3; CDR3 protein: ASSVVPGGRDTQY
V gene: TRBV6-1; clone size: -; J gene: TRBJ2-7; CDR3 protein: ARGRGVVMGTYEQY
V gene: TRBV5-1; clone size: -; J gene: TRBJ2-1; CDR3 protein: ASSKDRGSNEQF
V gene: TRBV5-1; clone size: -; J gene: TRBJ2-4; CDR3 protein: ASSPYRAAGNIQY
V gene: TRBV5-1; clone size: -; J gene: TRBJ2-1; CDR3 protein: ASGSGGVPNEQF
V gene: TRBV29-1; clone size: few; J gene: TRBJ2-1; CDR3 protein: SVVGLAGGPSYNEQF
V gene: TRBV20-1; clone size: many; J gene: TRBJ2-1; CDR3 protein: SARTSGRGNEQF
V gene: TRBV12-3/TRBV12-4; clone size: few; J gene: TRBJ2-1; CDR3 protein: ASSLLASSYNEQF
V gene: TRBV12-3/TRBV12-4; clone size: many; J gene: TRBJ2-3; CDR3 protein: ASSIADTQY
V gene: TRBV4-3; clone size: many; J gene: TRBJ2-3; CDR3 protein: ASSQDQLAGGDTQY
V gene: TRBV7-9; clone size: many; J gene: TRBJ2-3; CDR3 protein: ASSRLAWTDTQY
V gene: TRBV24-1; clone size: few; J gene: TRBJ2-1; CDR3 protein: ATSDPGTSRNEQF
V gene: TRBV4-2; clone size: -; J gene: TRBJ2-6; CDR3 protein: ASSPPGLAGTGANVLT
V gene: TRBV7-2; clone size: many; J gene: TRBJ2-7; CDR3 protein: ASSWGLAGEQY
V gene: TRBV13; clone size: many; J gene: TRBJ2-1; CDR3 protein: ASSSPGRSAYNEQF
V gene: TRBV4-1; clone size: -; J gene: TRBJ2-3; CDR3 protein: ASSHGHSRSTDTQY
V gene: TRBV23-1; clone size: -; J gene: TRBJ1-3; CDR3 protein: ASSHYQGGGSGNTIY
V gene: TRBV5-1; clone size: many; J gene: TRBJ2-1; CDR3 protein: ASSLGGGVKYNEQF
V gene: TRBV3-1; clone size: many; J gene: TRBJ2-1; CDR3 protein: ASSQRWRDYNEQF
V gene: TRBV5-1; clone size: many; J gene: TRBJ2-2; CDR3 protein: ASSFGTVNTGELF
V gene: TRBV9; clone size: few; J gene: TRBJ2-1; CDR3 protein: ASSVGLGTSGTYNQQF